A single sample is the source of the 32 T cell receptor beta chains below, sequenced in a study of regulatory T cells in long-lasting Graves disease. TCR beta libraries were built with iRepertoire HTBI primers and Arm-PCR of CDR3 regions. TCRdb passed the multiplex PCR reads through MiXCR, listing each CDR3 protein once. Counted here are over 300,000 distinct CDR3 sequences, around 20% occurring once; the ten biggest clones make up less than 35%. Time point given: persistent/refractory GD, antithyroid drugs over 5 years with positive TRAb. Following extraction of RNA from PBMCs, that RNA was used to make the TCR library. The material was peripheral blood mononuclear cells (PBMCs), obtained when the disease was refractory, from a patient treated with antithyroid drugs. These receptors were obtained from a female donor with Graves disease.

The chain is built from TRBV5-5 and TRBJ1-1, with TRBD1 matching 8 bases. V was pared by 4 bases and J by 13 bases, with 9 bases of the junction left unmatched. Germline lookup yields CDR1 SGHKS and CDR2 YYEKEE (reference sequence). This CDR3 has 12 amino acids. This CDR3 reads CASSRGQGRDFF. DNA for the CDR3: TGTGCCAGCAGCCGAGGACAGGGAAGGGATTTCTTT.

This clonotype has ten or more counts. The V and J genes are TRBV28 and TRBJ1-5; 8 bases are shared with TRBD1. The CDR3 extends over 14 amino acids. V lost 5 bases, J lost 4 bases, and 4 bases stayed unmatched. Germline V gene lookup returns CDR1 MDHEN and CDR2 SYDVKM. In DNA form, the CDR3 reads TGTGCCAGCAGTCTGGACAGGGCGAATCAGCCCCAGCATTTT. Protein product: CASSLDRANQPQHF.

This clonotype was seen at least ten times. CDR3 protein: CASSLEGLEGETQYF. In DNA form, the CDR3 reads TGTGCCAGCAGCTTAGAAGGGCTCGAGGGAGAGACCCAGTACTTC. The chain recombines TRBV7-8 with TRBJ2-5; possibly TRBD2 for D (5 bases). The CDR3 covers 15 residues. Looked up from germline, CDR1 is SGHVS and CDR2 is FQNEAQ. V was trimmed by 1 base and J by 4 bases, leaving 13 bases between them.

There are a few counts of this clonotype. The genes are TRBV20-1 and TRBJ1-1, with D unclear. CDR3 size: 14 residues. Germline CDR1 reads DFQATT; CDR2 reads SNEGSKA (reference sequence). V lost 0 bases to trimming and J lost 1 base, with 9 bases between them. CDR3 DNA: TGCAGTGCTAGAGATCCTGCTGCGAACACTGAAGCTTTCTTT. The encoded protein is CSARDPAANTEAFF.

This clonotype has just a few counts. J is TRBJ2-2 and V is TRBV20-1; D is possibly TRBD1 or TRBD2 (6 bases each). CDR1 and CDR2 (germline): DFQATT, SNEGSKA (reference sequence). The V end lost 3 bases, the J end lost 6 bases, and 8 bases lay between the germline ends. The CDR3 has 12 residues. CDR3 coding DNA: TGCAGTGCTAGTAGGGGGGCCGGGGAGCTGTTTTTT. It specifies CSASRGAGELFF.

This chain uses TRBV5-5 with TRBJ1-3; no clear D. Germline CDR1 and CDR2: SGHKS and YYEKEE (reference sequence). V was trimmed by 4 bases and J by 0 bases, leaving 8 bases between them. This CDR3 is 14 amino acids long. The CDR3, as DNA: TGTGCCAGCAGCCGTGGGGACTCTGGAAACACCATATATTTT. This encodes CASSRGDSGNTIYF. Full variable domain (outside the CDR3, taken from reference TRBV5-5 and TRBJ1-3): DAGVTQSPTHLIKTRGQQVTLRCSPISGHKSVSWYQQVLGQGPQFIFQYYEKEERGRGNFPDRFSARQFPNYSSELNVNALLLGDSALYLCASSRGDSGNTIYFGEGSWLTVV.

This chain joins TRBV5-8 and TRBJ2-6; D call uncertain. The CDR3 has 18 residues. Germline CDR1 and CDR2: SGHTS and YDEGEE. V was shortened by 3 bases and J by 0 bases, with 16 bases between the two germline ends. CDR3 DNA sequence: TGTGCCAGCAGCTCATTTGGGCCAGCTAGCTCTGGGGCCAACGTCCTGACTTTC. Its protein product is CASSSFGPASSGANVLTF.

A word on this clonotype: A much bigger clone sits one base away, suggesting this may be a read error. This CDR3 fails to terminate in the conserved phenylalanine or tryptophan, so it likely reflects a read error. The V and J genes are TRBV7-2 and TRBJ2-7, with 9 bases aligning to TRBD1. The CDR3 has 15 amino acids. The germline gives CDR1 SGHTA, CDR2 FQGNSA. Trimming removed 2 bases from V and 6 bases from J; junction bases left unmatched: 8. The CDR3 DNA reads TGTGCCAGCAGCTTAATGGACACAGGGGGCTCCGAGCAGTACCTC. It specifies CASSLMDTGGSEQYL.

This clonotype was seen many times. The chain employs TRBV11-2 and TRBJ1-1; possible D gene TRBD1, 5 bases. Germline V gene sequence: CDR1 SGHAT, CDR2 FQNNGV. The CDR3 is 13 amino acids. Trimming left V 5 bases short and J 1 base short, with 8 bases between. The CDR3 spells CASSLGPNTEAFF. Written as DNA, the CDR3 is TGTGCCAGCAGCCTGGGACCGAACACTGAAGCTTTCTTT. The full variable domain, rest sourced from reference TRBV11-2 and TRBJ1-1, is EAGVAQSPRYKIIEKRQSVAFWCNPISGHATLYWYQQILGQGPKLLIQFQNNGVVDDSQLPKDRFSAERLKGVDSTLKIQPAKLEDSAVYLCASSLGPNTEAFFGQGTRLTVV.

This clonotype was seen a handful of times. In nucleotides, the CDR3 is TGCGCCAGCAGCTTGGAGGGCCGGAGGAACGAGCAGTACTTC. It specifies CASSLEGRRNEQYF. The V and J genes are TRBV5-1 and TRBJ2-7; possibly TRBD2 for D (5 bases). Germline V gives CDR1 SGHRS, CDR2 YFSETQ. This CDR3 has 14 residues. V lost 0 bases, J lost 5 bases, and 12 bases lay in between.

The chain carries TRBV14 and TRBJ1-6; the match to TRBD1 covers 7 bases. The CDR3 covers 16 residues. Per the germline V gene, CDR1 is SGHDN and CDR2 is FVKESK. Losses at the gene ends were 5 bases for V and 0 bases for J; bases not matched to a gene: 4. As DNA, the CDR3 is TGTGCCAGCAGCAAGGACAGGAGCTCCTATAATTCACCCCTCCACTTT. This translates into CASSKDRSSYNSPLHF.

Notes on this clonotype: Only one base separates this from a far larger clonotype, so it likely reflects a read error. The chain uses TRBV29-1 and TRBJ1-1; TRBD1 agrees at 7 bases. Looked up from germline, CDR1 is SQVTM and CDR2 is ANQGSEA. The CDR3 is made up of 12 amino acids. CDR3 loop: CSVDRGNTGAFF. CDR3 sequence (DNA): TGCAGCGTTGACAGGGGGAACACTGGAGCTTTCTTT. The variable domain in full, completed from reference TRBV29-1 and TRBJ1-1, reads SAVISQKPSRDICQRGTSLTIQCQVDSQVTMMFWYRQQPGQSLTLIATANQGSEATYESGFVIDKFPISRPNLTFSTLTVSNMSPEDSSIYLCSVDRGNTGAFFGQGTRLTVV.

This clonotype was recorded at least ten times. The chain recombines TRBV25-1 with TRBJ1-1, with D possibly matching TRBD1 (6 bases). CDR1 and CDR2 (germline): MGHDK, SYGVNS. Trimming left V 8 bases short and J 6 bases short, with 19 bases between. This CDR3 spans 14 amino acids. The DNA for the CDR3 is TGTGCCAGCCGGGGACATTTGATAGTCCCTGAAGCTTTCTTT. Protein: CASRGHLIVPEAFF.

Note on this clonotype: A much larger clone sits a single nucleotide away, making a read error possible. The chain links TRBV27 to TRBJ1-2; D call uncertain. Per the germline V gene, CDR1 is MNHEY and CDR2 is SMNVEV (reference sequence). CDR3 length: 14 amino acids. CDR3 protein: CASRPRTNNYGCTF. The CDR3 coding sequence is TGTGCCAGCAGGCCGAGGACGAATAACTATGGCTGCACCTTC.

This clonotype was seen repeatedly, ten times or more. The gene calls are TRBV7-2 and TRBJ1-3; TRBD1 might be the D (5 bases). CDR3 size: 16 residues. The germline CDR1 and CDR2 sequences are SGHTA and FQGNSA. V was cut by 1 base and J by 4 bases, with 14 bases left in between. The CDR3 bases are TGTGCCAGCAGCTTAGGGCGGGGGTCATCAGGAAACACCATATATTTT. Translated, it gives CASSLGRGSSGNTIYF.

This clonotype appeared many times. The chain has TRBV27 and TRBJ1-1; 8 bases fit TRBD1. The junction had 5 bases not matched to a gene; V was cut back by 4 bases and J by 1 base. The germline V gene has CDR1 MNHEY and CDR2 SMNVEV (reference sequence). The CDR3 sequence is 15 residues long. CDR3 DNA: TGTGCCAGCAGTTCGTCCGGGACAGGGAACACTGAAGCTTTCTTT. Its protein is CASSSSGTGNTEAFF.

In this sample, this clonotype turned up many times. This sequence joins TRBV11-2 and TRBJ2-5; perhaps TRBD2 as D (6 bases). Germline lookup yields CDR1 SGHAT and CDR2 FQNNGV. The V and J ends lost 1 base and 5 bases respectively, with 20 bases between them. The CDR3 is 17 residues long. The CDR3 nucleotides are TGTGCCAGCAGCTTAGGGGGACTCTCCGGGAGTGGGGAGACCCAGTACTTC. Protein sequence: CASSLGGLSGSGETQYF.

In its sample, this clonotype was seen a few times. DNA of the CDR3: TGTGCCAGCAGCTTAGATGGAGGGGTAGTGACAGGGTACACAGATACGCAGTATTTT. Amino acid sequence: CASSLDGGVVTGYTDTQYF. The V gene is TRBV11-2, the J gene TRBJ2-3; maybe TRBD1 (7 bases). The germline V and J ends were trimmed by 0 bases and 2 bases, with 21 bases remaining between them. The CDR3 has 19 residues. The V gene's germline CDR1 is SGHAT and CDR2 FQNNGV.

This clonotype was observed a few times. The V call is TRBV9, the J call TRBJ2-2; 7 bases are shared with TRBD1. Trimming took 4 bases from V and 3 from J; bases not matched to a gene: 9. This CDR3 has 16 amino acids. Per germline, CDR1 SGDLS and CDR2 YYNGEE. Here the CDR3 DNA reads TGTGCCAGCAGCACGGAACAGGGGTCATACACCGGGGAGCTGTTTTTT. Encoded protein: CASSTEQGSYTGELFF.

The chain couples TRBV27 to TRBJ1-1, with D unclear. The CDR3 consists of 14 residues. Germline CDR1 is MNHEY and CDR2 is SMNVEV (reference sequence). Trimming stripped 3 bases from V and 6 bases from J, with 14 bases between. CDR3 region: CASSFGPSMAEAFF. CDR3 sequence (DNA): TGTGCCAGCAGTTTTGGGCCGTCCATGGCTGAAGCTTTCTTT.

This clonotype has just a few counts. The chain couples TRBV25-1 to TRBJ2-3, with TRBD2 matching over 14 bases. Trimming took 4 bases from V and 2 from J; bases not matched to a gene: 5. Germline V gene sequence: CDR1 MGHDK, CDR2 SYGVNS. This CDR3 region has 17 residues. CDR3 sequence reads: CASSAGTSGRPTDTQYF. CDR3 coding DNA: TGTGCCAGCAGTGCCGGGACTAGCGGGAGACCCACAGATACGCAGTATTTT.

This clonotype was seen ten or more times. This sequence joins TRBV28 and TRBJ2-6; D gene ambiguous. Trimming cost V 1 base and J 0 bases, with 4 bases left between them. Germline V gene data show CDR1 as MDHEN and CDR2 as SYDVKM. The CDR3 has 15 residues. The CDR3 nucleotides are TGTGCCAGCAGTTTATACCTCTCTGGGGCCAACGTCCTGACTTTC. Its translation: CASSLYLSGANVLTF.

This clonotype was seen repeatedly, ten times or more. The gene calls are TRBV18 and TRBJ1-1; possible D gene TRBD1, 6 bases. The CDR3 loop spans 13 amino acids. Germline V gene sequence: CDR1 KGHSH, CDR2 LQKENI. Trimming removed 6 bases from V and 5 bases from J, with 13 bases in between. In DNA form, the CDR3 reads TGTGCCAGCTCCGGACAGCGGGAAACTGAAGCTTTCTTT. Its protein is CASSGQRETEAFF.

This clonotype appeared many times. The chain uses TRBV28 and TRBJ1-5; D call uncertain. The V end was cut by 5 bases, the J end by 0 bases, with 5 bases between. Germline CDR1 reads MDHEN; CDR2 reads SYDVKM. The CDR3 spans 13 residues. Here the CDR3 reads CASSGDSNQPQHF. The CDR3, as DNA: TGTGCCAGCAGTGGTGATAGCAATCAGCCCCAGCATTTT. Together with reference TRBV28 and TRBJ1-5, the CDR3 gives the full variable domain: DVKVTQSSRYLVKRTGEKVFLECVQDMDHENMFWYRQDPGLGLRLIYFSYDVKMKEKGDIPEGYSVSREKKERFSLILESASTNQTSMYLCASSGDSNQPQHFGDGTRLSIL.

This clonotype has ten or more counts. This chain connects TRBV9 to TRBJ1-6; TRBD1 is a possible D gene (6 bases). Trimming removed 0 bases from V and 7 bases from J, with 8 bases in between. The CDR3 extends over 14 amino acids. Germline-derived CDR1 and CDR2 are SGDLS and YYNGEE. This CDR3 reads CASSVGDKNSPLHF. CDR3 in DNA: TGTGCCAGCAGCGTAGGGGACAAAAATTCACCCCTCCACTTT.

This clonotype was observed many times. The CDR3 region has the DNA TGTGCCTGGAGTGTAGGGCAGGTCGGCTATGGCTACACCTTC. Encoded protein: CAWSVGQVGYGYTF. The rearrangement joins TRBV30 to TRBJ1-2; the D is unclear. The CDR3 consists of 14 residues. The germline CDR1 and CDR2 sequences are GTSNPN and SVGIG (reference sequence). Trimming shortened V by 0 bases and J by 4 bases, and 12 bases separated the two germline ends.

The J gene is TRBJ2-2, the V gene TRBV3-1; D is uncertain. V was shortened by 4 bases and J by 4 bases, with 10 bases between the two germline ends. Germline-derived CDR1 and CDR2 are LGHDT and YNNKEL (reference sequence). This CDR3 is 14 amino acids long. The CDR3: CASSRPGGTGELFF. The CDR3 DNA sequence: TGTGCCAGCAGCCGTCCCGGCGGCACCGGGGAGCTGTTTTTT.

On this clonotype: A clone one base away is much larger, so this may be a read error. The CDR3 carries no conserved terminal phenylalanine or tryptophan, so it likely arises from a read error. CDR3 residues: CASSPSRGNRGDSSLHL. CDR3 sequence (DNA): TGTGCCAGCAGCCCCTCCCGGGGAAATAGGGGTGATTCGTCCCTCCACCTT. The chain combines TRBV11-2 with TRBJ1-6; D might be TRBD1 (5 bases). This CDR3 spans 17 amino acids. Trimming took 5 bases from V and 14 from J, leaving 28 bases between them. Germline assignment: CDR1 SGHAT and CDR2 FQNNGV.

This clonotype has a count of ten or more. Here the CDR3 DNA reads TGTGCCAGCAGCCCGAGGACCCTGCACACTGAAGCTTTCTTT. This sequence encodes CASSPRTLHTEAFF. The chain has TRBV9 and TRBJ1-1; D remains ambiguous. CDR3 length: 14 amino acids. The V gene lost 4 bases and the J gene lost 3 bases, with 13 bases spanning the gap. Germline lookup yields CDR1 SGDLS and CDR2 YYNGEE.

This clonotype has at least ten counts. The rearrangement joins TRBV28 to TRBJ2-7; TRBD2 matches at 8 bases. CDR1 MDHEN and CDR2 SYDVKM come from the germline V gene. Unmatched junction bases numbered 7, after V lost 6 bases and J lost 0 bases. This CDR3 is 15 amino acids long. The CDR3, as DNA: TGTGCCAGCAGGGAGCGGGGGAGTCCCTCCTACGAGCAGTACTTC. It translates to CASRERGSPSYEQYF.

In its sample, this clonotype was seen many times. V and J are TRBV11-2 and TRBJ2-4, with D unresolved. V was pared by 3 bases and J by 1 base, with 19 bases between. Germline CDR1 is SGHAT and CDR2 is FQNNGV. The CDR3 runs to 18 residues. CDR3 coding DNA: TGTGCCAGCAGCTTCCCCCCCGATTGGTTTGGGGCCAAAAACATTCAGTACTTC. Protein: CASSFPPDWFGAKNIQYF.

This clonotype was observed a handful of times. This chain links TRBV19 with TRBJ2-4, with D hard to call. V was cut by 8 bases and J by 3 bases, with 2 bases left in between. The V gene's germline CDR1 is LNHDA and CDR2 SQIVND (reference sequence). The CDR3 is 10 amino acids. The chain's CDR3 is CASGKNIQYF. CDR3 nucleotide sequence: TGTGCCAGTGGCAAAAACATTCAGTACTTC.